This TCR beta chain appears in the sequencing data of a study of cytomegalovirus exposure and HLA in healthy donors. Study observations and caveats: According to a later analysis, most TCR beta chains associated with CMV appeared HLA-restricted. The study dropped some indistinguishable V segments, TRBV6-2 and TRBV6-3 among them. Most TCR sequences were uncommon, yet certain public TCRs appeared in many donors.

A remark on this clone: The target antigen is unknown.

It was with 60 Vbeta and 13 Jbeta primers that the PCR ran. The method was immunoSEQ multiplex PCR; TCRdb's version includes in-frame clones alone and lacks a portion of them. The sample records more than 85,000 clones, approximately 78% being singletons. CDR1 and CDR2 from the germline V gene are SGDLS and YYNGEE. The CDR3 length is 15 residues. The V and J ends lost 3 bases and 0 bases respectively, with 10 bases between them. The gene calls are TRBV9 and TRBJ1-3; D remains unclear. The TCR was taken from a woman in her thirties in good health and CMV-seronegative. Material: PBMCs. CDR3 sequence reads: CASSGAEGSGNTIYF. For the CDR3, the DNA is TGTGCCAGCAGCGGGGCCGAAGGCTCTGGAAACACCATATATTTT.